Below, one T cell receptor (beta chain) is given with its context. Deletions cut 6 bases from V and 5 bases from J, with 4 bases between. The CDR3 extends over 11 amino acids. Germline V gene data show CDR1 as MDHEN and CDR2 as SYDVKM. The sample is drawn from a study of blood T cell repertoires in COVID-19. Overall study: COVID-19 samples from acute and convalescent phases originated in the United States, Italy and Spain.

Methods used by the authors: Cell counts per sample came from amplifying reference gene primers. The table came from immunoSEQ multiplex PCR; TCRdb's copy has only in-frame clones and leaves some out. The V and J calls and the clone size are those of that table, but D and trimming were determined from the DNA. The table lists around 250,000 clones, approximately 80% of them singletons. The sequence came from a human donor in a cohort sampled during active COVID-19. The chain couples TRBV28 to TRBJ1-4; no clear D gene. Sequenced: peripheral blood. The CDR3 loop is CASSLNEKLFF. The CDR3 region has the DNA TGTGCCAGCAGCCTAAATGAAAAACTGTTTTTT.